This T cell receptor beta chain was identified during a study of blood T cells in healthy people across ages. The second PCR ran roughly 6 to 11 cycles with a sample-barcoded 5' primer and J-beta primers. TCRdb reprocessed the 5' RACE reads via MiXCR and lists one record per CDR3 protein. The sample holds around 1,100,000 distinct CDR3 sequences, roughly two fifths seen once. CDR1 is SGHDT and CDR2 is YYEEEE in the germline V gene. Deletions cut 1 base from V and 0 bases from J, with 21 bases between. The CDR3 runs to 19 residues. This clonotype has a handful of counts. Specimen: blood. The chain employs TRBV5-6 and TRBJ2-3, with D perhaps matching TRBD1 (7 bases). This sequence originates from a man younger than 30 in good health. CDR3: CASSLLGGTDHISTDTQYF. Here the CDR3 DNA reads TGTGCCAGCAGCTTGCTGGGCGGGACAGATCACATTAGCACAGATACGCAGTATTTT.